This T cell receptor beta chain was obtained from a study of Ad26.COV2.S vaccination and SARS-CoV-2 variants. Treatment given: about 20 received Ad26.COV2.S at low or high dose, single or two shots; 5 received placebo; per-sample allocation not given. Sampling occurred on day 63 after the first vaccine or placebo injection. TCRdb's copy holds only in-frame clones and misses some; the assay was immunoSEQ multiplex PCR. The profile shows a few hundred thousand clones, approximately 90% of them singletons. The CDR3 has 15 amino acids. Trimming at V came to 4 bases and at J to 8 bases, leaving 8 bases not matched to a gene. The germline V gene encodes CDR1 MGHRA and CDR2 YSYEKL. Study results and caveats: Participants given vaccine showed non-spike TCR breadth similar to that of placebo recipients. Analyses of TCR breadth and depth may have underestimated total T cell responses.

Of note for this clone: As yet, its antigen is unknown.

The source of this sequence is a person between 18 and 65 years old who received the Ad26.COV2.S COVID-19 vaccine or a placebo. This chain connects TRBV4-1 to TRBJ1-4; TRBD1 matches 9 bases. Material: peripheral blood, obtained in a trial of Ad26.COV2.S vaccine versus placebo. The CDR3 spells CASSRNRGLEEKLFF. As DNA, the CDR3 is TGCGCCAGCAGCCGAAACAGGGGGCTGGAGGAAAAACTGTTTTTT.